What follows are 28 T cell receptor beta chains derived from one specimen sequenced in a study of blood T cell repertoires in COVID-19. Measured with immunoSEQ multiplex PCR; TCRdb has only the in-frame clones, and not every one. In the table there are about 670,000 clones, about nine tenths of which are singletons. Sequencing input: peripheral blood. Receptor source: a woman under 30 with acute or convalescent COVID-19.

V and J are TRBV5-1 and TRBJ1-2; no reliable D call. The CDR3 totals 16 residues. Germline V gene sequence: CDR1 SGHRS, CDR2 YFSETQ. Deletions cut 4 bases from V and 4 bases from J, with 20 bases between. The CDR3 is CASSTHPTDILYGYTF. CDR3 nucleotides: TGCGCCAGCAGCACCCACCCCACAGACATTCTCTATGGCTACACCTTC.

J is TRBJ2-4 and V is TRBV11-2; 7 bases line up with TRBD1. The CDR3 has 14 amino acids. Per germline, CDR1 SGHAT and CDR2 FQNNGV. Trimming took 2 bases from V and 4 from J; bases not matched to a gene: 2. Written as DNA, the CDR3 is TGTGCCAGCAGCTTAAGGGACAGTAAAAACATTCAGTACTTC. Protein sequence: CASSLRDSKNIQYF.

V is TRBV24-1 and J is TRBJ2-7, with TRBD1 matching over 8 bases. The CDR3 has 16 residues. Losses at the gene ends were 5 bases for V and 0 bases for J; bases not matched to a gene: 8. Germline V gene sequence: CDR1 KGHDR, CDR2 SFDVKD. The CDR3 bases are TGTGCCACCAGTGCAACCGGGACAGGTAGCTCCTACGAGCAGTACTTC. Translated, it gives CATSATGTGSSYEQYF.

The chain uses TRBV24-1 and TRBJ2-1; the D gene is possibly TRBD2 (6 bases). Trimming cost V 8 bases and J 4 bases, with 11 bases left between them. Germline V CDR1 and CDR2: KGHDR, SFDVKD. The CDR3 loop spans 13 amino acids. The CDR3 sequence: CATKSSAYNEQFF. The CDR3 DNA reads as TGTGCCACCAAGTCTAGCGCGTACAATGAGCAGTTCTTC.

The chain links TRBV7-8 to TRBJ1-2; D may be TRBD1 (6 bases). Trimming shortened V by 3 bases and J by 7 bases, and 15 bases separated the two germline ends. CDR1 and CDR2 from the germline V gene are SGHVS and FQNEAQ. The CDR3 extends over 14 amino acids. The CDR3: CASSFAVGGTGYTF. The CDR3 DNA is TGTGCCAGCAGCTTCGCGGTAGGGGGAACTGGCTACACCTTC.

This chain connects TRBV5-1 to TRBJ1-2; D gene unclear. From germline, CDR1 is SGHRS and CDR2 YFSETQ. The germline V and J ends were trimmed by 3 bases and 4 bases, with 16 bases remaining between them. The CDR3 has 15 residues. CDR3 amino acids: CASSSSADGGYGYTF. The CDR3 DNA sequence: TGCGCCAGCAGCTCCTCAGCGGACGGTGGCTATGGCTACACCTTC. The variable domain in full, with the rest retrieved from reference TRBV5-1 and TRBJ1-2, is KAGVTQTPRYLIKTRGQQVTLSCSPISGHRSVSWYQQTPGQGLQFLFEYFSETQRNKGNFPGRFSGRQFSNSRSEMNVSTLELGDSALYLCASSSSADGGYGYTFGSGTRLTVV.

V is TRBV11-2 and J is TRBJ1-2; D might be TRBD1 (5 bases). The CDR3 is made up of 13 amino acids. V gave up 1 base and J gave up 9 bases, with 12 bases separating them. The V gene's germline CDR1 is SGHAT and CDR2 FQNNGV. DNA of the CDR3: TGTGCCAGCAGCTTAGGGGGCGTCCAGAGCTACACCTTC. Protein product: CASSLGGVQSYTF.

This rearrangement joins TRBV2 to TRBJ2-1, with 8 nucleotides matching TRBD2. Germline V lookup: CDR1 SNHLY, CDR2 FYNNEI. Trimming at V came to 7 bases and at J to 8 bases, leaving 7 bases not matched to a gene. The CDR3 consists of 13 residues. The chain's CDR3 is CASMAGGADEQFF. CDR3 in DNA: TGTGCCAGCATGGCCGGGGGGGCCGATGAGCAGTTCTTC.

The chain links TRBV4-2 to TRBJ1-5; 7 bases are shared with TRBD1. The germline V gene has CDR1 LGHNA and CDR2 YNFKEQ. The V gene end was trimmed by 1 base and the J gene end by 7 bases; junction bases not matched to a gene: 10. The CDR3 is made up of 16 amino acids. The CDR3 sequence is CASSQVARQGGQPQHF. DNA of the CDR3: TGTGCCAGCAGCCAAGTCGCCCGACAGGGAGGCCAGCCCCAGCATTTT.

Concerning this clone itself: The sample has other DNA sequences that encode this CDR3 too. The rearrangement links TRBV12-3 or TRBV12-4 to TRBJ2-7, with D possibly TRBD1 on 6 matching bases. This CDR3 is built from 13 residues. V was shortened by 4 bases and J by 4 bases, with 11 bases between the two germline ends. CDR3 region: CASSYGQTYEQYF. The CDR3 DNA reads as TGTGCCAGCAGTTATGGACAGACATACGAGCAGTACTTC.

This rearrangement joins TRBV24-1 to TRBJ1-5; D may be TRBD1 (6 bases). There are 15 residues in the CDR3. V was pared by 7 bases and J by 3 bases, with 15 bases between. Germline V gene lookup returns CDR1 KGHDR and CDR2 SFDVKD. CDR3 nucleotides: TGTGCCACCAGCCCCGGGGGGGGCACCAATCAGCCCCAGCATTTT. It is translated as CATSPGGGTNQPQHF.

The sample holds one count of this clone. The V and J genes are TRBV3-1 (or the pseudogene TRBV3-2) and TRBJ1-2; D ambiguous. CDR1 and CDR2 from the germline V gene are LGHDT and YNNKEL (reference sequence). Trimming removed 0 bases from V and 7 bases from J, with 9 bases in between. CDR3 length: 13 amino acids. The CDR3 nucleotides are TGTGCCAGCAGCCAAGAAGGTCCGGGTGGCTACACCTTC. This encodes CASSQEGPGGYTF.

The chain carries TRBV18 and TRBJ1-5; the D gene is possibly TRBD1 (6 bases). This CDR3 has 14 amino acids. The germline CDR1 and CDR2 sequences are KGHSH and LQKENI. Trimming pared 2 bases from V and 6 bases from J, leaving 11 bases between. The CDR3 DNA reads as TGTGCCAGCTCACCAGGGGAGGGGGGTCAGCCCCAGCATTTT. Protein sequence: CASSPGEGGQPQHF. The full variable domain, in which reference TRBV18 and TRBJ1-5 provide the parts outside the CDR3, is NAGVMQNPRHLVRRRGQEARLRCSPMKGHSHVYWYRQLPEEGLKFMVYLQKENIIDESGMPKERFSAEFPKEGPSILRIQQVVRGDSAAYFCASSPGEGGQPQHFGDGTRLSIL.

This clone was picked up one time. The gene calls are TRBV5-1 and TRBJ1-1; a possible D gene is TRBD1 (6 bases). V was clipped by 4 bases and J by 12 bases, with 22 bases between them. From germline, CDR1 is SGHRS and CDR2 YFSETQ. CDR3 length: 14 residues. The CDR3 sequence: CASSPGDTVPDSFF. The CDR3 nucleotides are TGCGCCAGCAGCCCAGGGGACACAGTCCCCGACTCTTTCTTT.

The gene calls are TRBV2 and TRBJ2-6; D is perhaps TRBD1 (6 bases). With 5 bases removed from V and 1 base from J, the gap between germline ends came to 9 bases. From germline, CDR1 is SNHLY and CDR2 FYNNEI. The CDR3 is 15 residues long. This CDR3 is CASSRTDSGANVLTF. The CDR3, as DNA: TGTGCCAGCAGTAGGACAGATTCTGGGGCCAACGTCCTGACTTTC.

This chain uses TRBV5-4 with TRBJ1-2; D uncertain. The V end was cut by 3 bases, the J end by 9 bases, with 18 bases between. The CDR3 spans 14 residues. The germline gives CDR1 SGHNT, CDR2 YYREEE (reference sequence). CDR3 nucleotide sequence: TGTGCCAGCAGCTCCGAGGGAGGGTTTCGTCGCTACACCTTC. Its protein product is CASSSEGGFRRYTF.

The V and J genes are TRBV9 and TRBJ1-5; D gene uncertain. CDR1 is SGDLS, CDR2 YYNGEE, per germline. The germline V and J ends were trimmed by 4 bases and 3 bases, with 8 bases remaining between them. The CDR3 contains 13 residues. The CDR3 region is CASSPQDNQPQHF. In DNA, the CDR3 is TGTGCCAGCAGCCCCCAGGACAATCAGCCCCAGCATTTT.

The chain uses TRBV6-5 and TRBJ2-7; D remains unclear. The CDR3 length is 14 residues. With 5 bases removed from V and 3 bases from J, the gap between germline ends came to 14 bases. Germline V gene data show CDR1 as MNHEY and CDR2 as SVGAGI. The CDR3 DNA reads TGTGCCAGCAGTCGGTATGGCGGAGACTACGAGCAGTACTTC. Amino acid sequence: CASSRYGGDYEQYF.

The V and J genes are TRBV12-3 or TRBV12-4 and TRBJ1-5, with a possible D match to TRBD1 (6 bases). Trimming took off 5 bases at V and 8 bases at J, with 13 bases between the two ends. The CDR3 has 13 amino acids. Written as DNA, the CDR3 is TGTGCCAGCAGTGTAGGGGGAGACAAGCCCCAGCATTTT. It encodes CASSVGGDKPQHF.

The chain's CDR3 is CASSQAGGGFYGYTF. CDR3 coding DNA: TGTGCCAGCAGCCAAGCCGGGGGAGGCTTCTATGGCTACACCTTC. The chain has TRBV14 and TRBJ1-2; tentatively, D is TRBD1 (5 bases). In germline, CDR1 is SGHDN, CDR2 FVKESK. The CDR3 is 15 amino acids. V shed 1 base and J shed 4 bases, with 13 bases lying between them.

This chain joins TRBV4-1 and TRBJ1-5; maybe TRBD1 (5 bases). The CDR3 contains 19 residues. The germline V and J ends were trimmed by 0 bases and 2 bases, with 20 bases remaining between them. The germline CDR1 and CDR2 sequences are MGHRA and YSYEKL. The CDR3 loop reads CASSQDSWRGEGGNQPQHF. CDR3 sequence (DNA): TGCGCCAGCAGCCAAGATAGTTGGAGGGGTGAGGGAGGCAATCAGCCCCAGCATTTT.

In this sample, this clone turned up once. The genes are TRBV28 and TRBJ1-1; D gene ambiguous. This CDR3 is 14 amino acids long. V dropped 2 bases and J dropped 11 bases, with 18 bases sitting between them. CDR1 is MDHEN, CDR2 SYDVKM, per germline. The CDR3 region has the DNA TGTGCCAGCAGTTTACGTTGGCACACCGACGGGGCTTTCTTT. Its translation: CASSLRWHTDGAFF.

Here the CDR3 reads CSVEDTEGQLFTDTQYF. The CDR3 DNA follows: TGCAGCGTTGAAGATACAGAGGGACAACTTTTCACAGATACGCAGTATTTT. V usage is TRBV29-1 and J usage is TRBJ2-3, with D maybe TRBD1 (6 bases). Germline V CDR1 and CDR2: SQVTM, ANQGSEA. The CDR3 length is 17 residues. The V end was cut by 0 bases, the J end by 2 bases, with 18 bases between.

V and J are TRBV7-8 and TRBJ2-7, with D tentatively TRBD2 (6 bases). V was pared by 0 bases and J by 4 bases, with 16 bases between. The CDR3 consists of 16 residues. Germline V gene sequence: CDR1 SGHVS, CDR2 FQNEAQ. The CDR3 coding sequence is TGTGCCAGCAGCTTAGCGCGAAGTCCGGGACTTTACGAGCAGTACTTC. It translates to CASSLARSPGLYEQYF.

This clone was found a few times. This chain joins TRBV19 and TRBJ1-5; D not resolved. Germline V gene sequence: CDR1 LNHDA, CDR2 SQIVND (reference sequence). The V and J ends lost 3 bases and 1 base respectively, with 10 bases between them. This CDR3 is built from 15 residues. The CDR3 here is CASSMEGYSNQPQHF. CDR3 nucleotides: TGTGCCAGTAGTATGGAGGGTTACAGCAATCAGCCCCAGCATTTT.

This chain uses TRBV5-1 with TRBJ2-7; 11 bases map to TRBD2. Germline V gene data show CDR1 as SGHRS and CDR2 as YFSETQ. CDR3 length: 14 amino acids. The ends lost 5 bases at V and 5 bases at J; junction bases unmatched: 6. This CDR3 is CASRPLAGGDEQYF. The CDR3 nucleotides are TGCGCCAGCAGACCTCTAGCGGGGGGAGACGAGCAGTACTTC.

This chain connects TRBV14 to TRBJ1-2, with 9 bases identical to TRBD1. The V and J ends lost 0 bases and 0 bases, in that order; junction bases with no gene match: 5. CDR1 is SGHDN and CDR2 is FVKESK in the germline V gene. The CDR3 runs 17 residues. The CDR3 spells CASSQDGQGTANYGYTF. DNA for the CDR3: TGTGCCAGCAGCCAAGATGGACAGGGGACAGCTAACTATGGCTACACCTTC.

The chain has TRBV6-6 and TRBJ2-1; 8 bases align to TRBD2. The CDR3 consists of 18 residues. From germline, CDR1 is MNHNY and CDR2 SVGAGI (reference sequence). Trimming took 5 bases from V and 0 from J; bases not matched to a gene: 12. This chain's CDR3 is CASSPRRAGGGSYNEQFF. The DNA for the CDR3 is TGTGCCAGCAGTCCACGGAGGGCGGGGGGCGGCTCCTACAATGAGCAGTTCTTC.